The 13 T cell receptor beta chains in this list originate from one sample, sequenced in a study of patients and donors after allogeneic stem cell transplantation. TCRdb reanalysed the RT-PCR reads using MiXCR and keeps one entry per CDR3 protein. This sample has around 70,000 distinct CDR3 sequences; approximately 25% occur once, and the top ten carry 26%. The sample was blood, either unsorted or a sorted T cell fraction (not recorded which). Receptors were obtained from a human donor who was either an allogeneic HSCT recipient or a stem cell or donor lymphocyte infusion donor (not recorded which). It is not recorded whose cells these are; they may come from a transplant donor.

This clonotype has only a few counts. The V and J genes are TRBV7-2 and TRBJ2-3; a possible D gene is TRBD1 (5 bases). V was trimmed by 1 base and J by 4 bases, leaving 15 bases between them. CDR3 length: 16 residues. Germline V lookup: CDR1 SGHTA, CDR2 FQGNSA. Here the CDR3 reads CASSLGARVASDTQYF. CDR3 nucleotides: TGTGCCAGCAGCTTAGGGGCCAGGGTGGCCTCAGATACGCAGTATTTT.

The chain employs TRBV10-3 and TRBJ2-1; 7 nucleotides match TRBD1. This CDR3 contains 14 residues. Germline V CDR1 and CDR2: ENHRY, SYGVKD. V was pared by 6 bases and J by 3 bases, with 5 bases of the junction left unmatched. This CDR3 is CAIRAGTDYNEQFF. CDR3 coding DNA: TGTGCCATCAGAGCCGGGACAGACTACAATGAGCAGTTCTTC.

This clonotype was detected only a few times. The chain links TRBV7-9 to TRBJ2-1; D is unclear. V lost 2 bases, J lost 0 bases, and 5 bases lay in between. From germline, CDR1 is SEHNR and CDR2 FQNEAQ (reference sequence). The CDR3 has 14 residues. CDR3 in DNA: TGTGCCAGCAGCTTAATGCTCTCCTACAATGAGCAGTTCTTC. Protein sequence: CASSLMLSYNEQFF.

This chain uses TRBV15 with TRBJ2-7; 7 bases are shared with TRBD1. The ends lost 10 bases at V and 5 bases at J; junction bases unmatched: 11. The CDR3 length is 13 residues. The germline V gene has CDR1 LNHNV and CDR2 YYDKDF (reference sequence). CDR3 sequence: CAIRQGKDDEQYF. In DNA form, the CDR3 reads TGTGCCATCAGACAGGGTAAGGACGACGAGCAGTACTTC.

This clonotype has a handful of counts. The V and J genes are TRBV7-9 and TRBJ2-1; no firm D call. The CDR3 is made up of 16 amino acids. Germline CDR1 reads SEHNR; CDR2 reads FQNEAQ (reference sequence). V was cut by 3 bases and J by 2 bases, with 14 bases left in between. This CDR3 reads CASSFASYDTYNEQFF. CDR3 DNA sequence: TGTGCCAGCAGCTTCGCCTCCTACGACACCTACAATGAGCAGTTCTTC.

This clonotype was counted a few times. The rearrangement uses TRBV20-1 and TRBJ1-1, with D uncertain. Trimming left V 0 bases short and J 4 bases short, with 15 bases between. The CDR3 sequence is 15 residues long. Germline-derived CDR1 and CDR2 are DFQATT and SNEGSKA (reference sequence). The CDR3 DNA reads as TGCAGTGCTAGAGATCTCTTGGACGAAGGCACTGAAGCTTTCTTT. Translation gives CSARDLLDEGTEAFF.

This clonotype was observed a handful of times. The gene calls are TRBV19 and TRBJ2-7; possibly TRBD1 for D (6 bases). This CDR3 has 14 amino acids. The V end lost 4 bases, the J end lost 4 bases, and 14 bases lay between the germline ends. Germline V gene lookup returns CDR1 LNHDA and CDR2 SQIVND (reference sequence). For the CDR3, the DNA is TGTGCCAGTAGTACCACCGGGACAACTTACGAGCAGTACTTC. Its protein is CASSTTGTTYEQYF.

This clonotype was observed a few times. This sequence joins TRBV12-3 or TRBV12-4 and TRBJ2-7, with a tentative D call TRBD1 (5 bases). Trimming pared 5 bases from V and 2 bases from J, leaving 7 bases between. The CDR3 extends over 12 amino acids. The CDR3 loop is CASSQGTYEQYF. Here the CDR3 DNA reads TGTGCCAGCAGTCAGGGAACCTACGAGCAGTACTTC.

This clonotype was seen ten or more times. J is TRBJ1-5 and V is TRBV7-8; D is uncertain. V lost 0 bases and J lost 5, with 5 bases in between. Germline V CDR1 and CDR2: SGHVS, FQNEAQ. This CDR3 has 13 residues. The CDR3 here is CASSLAVDQPQHF. In DNA form, the CDR3 reads TGTGCCAGCAGCTTAGCGGTAGATCAGCCCCAGCATTTT.

The chain couples TRBV20-1 to TRBJ2-3; no reliable D call. This CDR3 spans 14 amino acids. Germline CDR1 DFQATT, CDR2 SNEGSKA (reference sequence). Trimming stripped 0 bases from V and 4 bases from J, with 11 bases between. CDR3 bases: TGCAGTGCTAGAGAGAATCCCCGCCCAGATACGCAGTATTTT. Amino acid sequence: CSARENPRPDTQYF.

This clonotype turned up a few times. This sequence joins TRBV20-1 and TRBJ2-1; weak D call: TRBD1 (6 bases). The germline gives CDR1 DFQATT, CDR2 SNEGSKA (reference sequence). V was cut by 0 bases and J by 10 bases, with 16 bases left in between. There are 14 residues in the CDR3. CDR3 residues: CSARDPTGSQEQFF. The CDR3 nucleotides read TGCAGTGCTAGAGATCCCACAGGGTCCCAAGAGCAGTTCTTC.

V and J are TRBV5-1 and TRBJ1-1; possibly TRBD1 for D (6 bases). Per the germline V gene, CDR1 is SGHRS and CDR2 is YFSETQ. Trimming took 0 bases from V and 3 from J, leaving 9 bases between them. This CDR3 comprises 14 residues. In DNA, the CDR3 is TGCGCCAGCAGCTTGGCGACAGGATACACTGAAGCTTTCTTT. Amino acids: CASSLATGYTEAFF.

This clonotype has just a few counts. V usage is TRBV5-1 and J usage is TRBJ2-3; D not certain. V shed 0 bases and J shed 0 bases, with 5 bases lying between them. This CDR3 region has 14 residues. Germline loops: CDR1 SGHRS, CDR2 YFSETQ. CDR3 loop: CASSLEVSTDTQYF. The CDR3 DNA reads TGCGCCAGCAGCTTGGAGGTTAGCACAGATACGCAGTATTTT.